The T cell receptor beta chain under discussion was sequenced for a study of regulatory T cells in long-lasting Graves disease. General observations from the study: Persistent cases favored TRBV28, TRBJ1-2 and TRBJ2-5.

Arm-PCR of CDR3 regions with iRepertoire HTBI primers generated TCR beta libraries. Original processing notes: Identification of gene segments yielded around 64 TRBV and 14 TRBJ across samples. TCRdb reanalysed the multiplex PCR reads using MiXCR and keeps one entry per CDR3 protein. The V and J calls come from TCRdb's annotation, not from the publication. The sample holds under 500,000 distinct CDR3 sequences, less than 25% seen once. Time point here: persistent/refractory GD, antithyroid drugs over 5 years with positive TRAb. PBMCs were the source of the RNA used for TCR sequencing. The guidelines of the American Thyroid Association were the basis for diagnosing Graves' disease. Collection of peripheral blood (around 10 milliliters) was done using EDTA tubes. This CDR3 has 15 residues. Germline lookup yields CDR1 SEHNR and CDR2 FQNEAQ (reference sequence). Trimming removed 2 bases from V and 4 bases from J, with 14 bases in between.

Only a few counts were recorded for this clonotype. Its antigen is still unknown. The V call is TRBV7-9, the J call TRBJ2-5, with D perhaps matching TRBD1 (6 bases). The sequenced sample was peripheral blood mononuclear cells (PBMCs), obtained when the disease was refractory, from a patient treated with antithyroid drugs. This receptor was obtained from a female donor with Graves disease. In nucleotides, the CDR3 is TGTGCCAGCAGCTTACCGACAGGTACTGGAGAGACCCAGTACTTC. This encodes CASSLPTGTGETQYF.